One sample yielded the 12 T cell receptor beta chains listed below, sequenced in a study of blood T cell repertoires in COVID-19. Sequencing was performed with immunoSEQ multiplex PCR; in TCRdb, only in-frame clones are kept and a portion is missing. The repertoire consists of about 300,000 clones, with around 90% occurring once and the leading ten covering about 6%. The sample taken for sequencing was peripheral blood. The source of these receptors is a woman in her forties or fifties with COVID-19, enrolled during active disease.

The DNA for the CDR3 is TGTGCCAGCTCCTCAGGACAGACCTACGAGCAGTACTTC. Amino acids: CASSSGQTYEQYF. This chain links TRBV18 with TRBJ2-7; TRBD1 might be the D (6 bases). The germline gives CDR1 KGHSH, CDR2 LQKENI. Trimming pared 6 bases from V and 2 bases from J, leaving 11 bases between. This CDR3 is built from 13 residues. Full variable domain (outside the CDR3, taken from reference TRBV18 and TRBJ2-7): NAGVMQNPRHLVRRRGQEARLRCSPMKGHSHVYWYRQLPEEGLKFMVYLQKENIIDESGMPKERFSAEFPKEGPSILRIQQVVRGDSAAYFCASSSGQTYEQYFGPGTRLTVT.

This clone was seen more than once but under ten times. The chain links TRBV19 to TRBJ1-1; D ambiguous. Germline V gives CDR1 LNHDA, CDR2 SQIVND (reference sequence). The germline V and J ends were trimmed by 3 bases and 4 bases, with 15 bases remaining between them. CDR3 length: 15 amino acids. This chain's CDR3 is CASSITPGSLTEAFF. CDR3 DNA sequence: TGTGCCAGTAGTATTACTCCGGGGTCACTCACTGAAGCTTTCTTT.

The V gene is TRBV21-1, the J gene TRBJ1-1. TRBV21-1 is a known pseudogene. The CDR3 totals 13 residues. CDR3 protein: CASSKRAFTEAFF. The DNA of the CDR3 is TGTGCCAGCAGCAAACGAGCTTTCACTGAAGCTTTCTTT.

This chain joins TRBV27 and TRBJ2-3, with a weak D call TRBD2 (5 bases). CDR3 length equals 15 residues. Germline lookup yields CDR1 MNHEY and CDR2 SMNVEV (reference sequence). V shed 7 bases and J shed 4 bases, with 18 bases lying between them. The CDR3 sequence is CASKEATSLSDTQYF. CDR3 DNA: TGTGCCAGCAAAGAGGCAACTAGTCTGTCAGATACGCAGTATTTT.

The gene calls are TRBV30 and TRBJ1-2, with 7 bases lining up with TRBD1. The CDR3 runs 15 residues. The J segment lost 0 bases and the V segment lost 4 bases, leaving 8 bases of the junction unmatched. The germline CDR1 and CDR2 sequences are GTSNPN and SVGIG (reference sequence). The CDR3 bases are TGTGCCTGGAAATTTTCCGGGACAGCTAACTATGGCTACACCTTC. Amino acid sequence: CAWKFSGTANYGYTF.

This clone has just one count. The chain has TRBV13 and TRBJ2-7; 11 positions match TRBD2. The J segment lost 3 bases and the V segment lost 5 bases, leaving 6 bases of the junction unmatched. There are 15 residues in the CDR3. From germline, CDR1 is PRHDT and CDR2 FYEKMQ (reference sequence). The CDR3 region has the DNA TGTGCCAGCAGCCCCGGGACTAGCGGCGTCTACGAGCAGTACTTC. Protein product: CASSPGTSGVYEQYF.

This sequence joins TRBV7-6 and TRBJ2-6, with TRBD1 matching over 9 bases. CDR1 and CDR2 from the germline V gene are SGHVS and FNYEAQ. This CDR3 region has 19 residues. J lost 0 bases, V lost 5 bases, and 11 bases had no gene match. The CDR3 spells CASSQTWTGDISGANVLTF. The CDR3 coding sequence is TGTGCCAGCAGCCAGACATGGACAGGGGACATCTCTGGGGCCAACGTCCTGACTTTC.

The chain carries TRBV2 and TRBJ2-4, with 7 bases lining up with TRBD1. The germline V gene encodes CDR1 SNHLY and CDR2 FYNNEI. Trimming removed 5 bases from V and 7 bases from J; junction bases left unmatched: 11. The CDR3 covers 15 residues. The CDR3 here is CASSIDRVPLNIQYF. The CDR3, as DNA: TGTGCCAGCAGTATCGACAGGGTCCCCTTGAACATTCAGTACTTC.

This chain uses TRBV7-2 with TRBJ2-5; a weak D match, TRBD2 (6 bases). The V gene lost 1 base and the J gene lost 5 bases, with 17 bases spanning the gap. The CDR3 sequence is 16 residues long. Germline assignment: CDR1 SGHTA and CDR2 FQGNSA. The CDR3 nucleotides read TGTGCCAGCAGCTTAGGGCAGGGCGGGAATTGGGAGACCCAGTACTTC. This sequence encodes CASSLGQGGNWETQYF.

This CDR3 is CASGDRVISYEQYF. CDR3 DNA sequence: TGTGCCAGCGGCGACAGGGTGATTTCCTACGAGCAGTACTTC. The chain has TRBV11-3 and TRBJ2-7; 7 bases map to TRBD1. From germline, CDR1 is SGHNT and CDR2 YENEEA. Trimming cost V 8 bases and J 1 base; bases outside gene matches: 8. The CDR3 has 14 residues.

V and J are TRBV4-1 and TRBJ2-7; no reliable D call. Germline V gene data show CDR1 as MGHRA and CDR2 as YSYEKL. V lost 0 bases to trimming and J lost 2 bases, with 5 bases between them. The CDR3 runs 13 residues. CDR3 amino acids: CASSQDSTYEQYF. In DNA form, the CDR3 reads TGCGCCAGCAGCCAAGATAGCACCTACGAGCAGTACTTC.

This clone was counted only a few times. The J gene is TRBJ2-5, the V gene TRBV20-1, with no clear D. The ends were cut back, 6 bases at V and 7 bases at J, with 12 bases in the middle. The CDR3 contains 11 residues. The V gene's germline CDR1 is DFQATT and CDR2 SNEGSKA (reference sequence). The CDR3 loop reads CSAQEVGTQYF. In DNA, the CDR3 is TGCAGTGCCCAAGAAGTCGGGACCCAGTACTTC.